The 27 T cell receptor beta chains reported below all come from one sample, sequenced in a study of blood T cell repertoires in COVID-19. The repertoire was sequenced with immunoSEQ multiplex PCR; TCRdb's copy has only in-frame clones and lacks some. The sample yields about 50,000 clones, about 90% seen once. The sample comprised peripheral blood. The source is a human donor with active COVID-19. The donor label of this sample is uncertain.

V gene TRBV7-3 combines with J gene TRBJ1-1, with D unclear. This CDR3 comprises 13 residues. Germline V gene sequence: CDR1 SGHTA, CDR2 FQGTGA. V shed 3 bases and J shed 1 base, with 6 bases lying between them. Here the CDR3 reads CASSFTRNTEAFF. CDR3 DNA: TGTGCCAGCAGCTTTACACGGAACACTGAAGCTTTCTTT. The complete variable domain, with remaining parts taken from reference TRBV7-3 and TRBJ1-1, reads GAGVSQTPSNKVTEKGKYVELRCDPISGHTALYWYRQSLGQGPEFLIYFQGTGAADDSGLPNDRFFAVRPEGSVSTLKIQRTERGDSAVYLCASSFTRNTEAFFGQGTRLTVV.

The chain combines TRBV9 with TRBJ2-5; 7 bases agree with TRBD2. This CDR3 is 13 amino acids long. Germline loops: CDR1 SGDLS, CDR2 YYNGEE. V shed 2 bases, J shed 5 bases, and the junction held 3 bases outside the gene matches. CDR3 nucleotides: TGTGCCAGCAGCGTCGAAGCGGGGGAGACCCAGTACTTC. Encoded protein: CASSVEAGETQYF.

Here the CDR3 reads CASSQRGRNEQFF. The CDR3 nucleotides read TGCGCCAGCAGCCAGAGAGGGCGGAATGAGCAGTTCTTC. The V and J genes are TRBV4-3 and TRBJ2-1; TRBD2 might be the D (5 bases). The V end was cut by 3 bases, the J end by 7 bases, with 10 bases between. Germline V gene sequence: CDR1 LGHNA, CDR2 YSLEER. This CDR3 is 13 amino acids long.

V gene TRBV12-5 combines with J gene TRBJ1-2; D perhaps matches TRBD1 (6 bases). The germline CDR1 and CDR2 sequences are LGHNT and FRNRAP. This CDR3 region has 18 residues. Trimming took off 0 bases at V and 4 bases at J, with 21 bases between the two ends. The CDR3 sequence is CASGLVPPGRGAGYGYTF. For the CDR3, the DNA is TGTGCTAGTGGTTTGGTACCGCCGGGCAGGGGAGCTGGCTATGGCTACACCTTC. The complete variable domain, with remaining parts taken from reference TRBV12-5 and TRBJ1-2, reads DARVTQTPRHKVTEMGQEVTMRCQPILGHNTVFWYRQTMMQGLELLAYFRNRAPLDDSGMPKDRFSAEMPDATLATLKIQPSEPRDSAVYFCASGLVPPGRGAGYGYTFGSGTRLTVV.

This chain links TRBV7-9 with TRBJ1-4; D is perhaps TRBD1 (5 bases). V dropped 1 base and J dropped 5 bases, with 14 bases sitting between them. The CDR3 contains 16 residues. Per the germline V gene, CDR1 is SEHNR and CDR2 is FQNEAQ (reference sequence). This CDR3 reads CASSLELTRQNEKLFF. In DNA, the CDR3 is TGTGCCAGCAGCTTAGAGCTAACGAGACAGAATGAAAAACTGTTTTTT.

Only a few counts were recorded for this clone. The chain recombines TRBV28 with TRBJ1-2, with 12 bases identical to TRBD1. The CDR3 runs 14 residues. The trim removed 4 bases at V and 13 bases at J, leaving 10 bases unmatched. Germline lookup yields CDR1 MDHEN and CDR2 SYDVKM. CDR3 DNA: TGTGCCAGCAGTTACATAGGGACAGGGGGCAAGGGCACCTTC. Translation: CASSYIGTGGKGTF.

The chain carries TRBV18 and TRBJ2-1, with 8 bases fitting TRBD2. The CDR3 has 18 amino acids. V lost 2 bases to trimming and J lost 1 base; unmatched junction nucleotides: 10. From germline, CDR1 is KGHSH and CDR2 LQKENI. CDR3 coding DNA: TGTGCCAGCTCACCAAGGGGATTGACTAGCGCATCCTACAATGAGCAGTTCTTC. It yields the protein CASSPRGLTSASYNEQFF.

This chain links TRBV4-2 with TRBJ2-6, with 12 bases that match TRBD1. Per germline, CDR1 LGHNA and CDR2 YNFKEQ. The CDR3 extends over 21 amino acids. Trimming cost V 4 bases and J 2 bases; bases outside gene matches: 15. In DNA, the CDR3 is TGTGCCAGCAGCCCGCCCCCCCTGGGTGGGACAGGGGGCGCTGGGGCCAACGTCCTGACTTTC. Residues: CASSPPPLGGTGGAGANVLTF.

For the CDR3, the DNA is TGTGCCAGCAAGCAAACTAGCGCCCAAGAGACCCAGTACTTC. It is translated as CASKQTSAQETQYF. The chain is built from TRBV2 and TRBJ2-5, with 7 bases aligning to TRBD2. Germline-derived CDR1 and CDR2 are SNHLY and FYNNEI. The CDR3 sequence is 14 residues long. After removal of 7 bases from V and 1 base from J, the junction contained 6 bases not matched to a gene.

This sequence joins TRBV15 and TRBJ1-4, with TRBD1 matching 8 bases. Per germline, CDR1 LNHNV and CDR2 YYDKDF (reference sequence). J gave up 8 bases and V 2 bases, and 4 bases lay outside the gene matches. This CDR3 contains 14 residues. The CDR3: CATSRPGQGEKLFF. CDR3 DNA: TGTGCCACCAGCAGACCCGGACAGGGAGAAAAACTGTTTTTT.

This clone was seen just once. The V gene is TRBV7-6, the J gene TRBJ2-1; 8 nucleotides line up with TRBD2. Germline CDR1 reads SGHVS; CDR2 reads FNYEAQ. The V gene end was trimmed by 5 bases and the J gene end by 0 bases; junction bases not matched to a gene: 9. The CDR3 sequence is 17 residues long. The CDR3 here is CASSLLAGAGSYNEQFF. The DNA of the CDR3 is TGTGCCAGCAGCCTCCTAGCGGGCGCCGGCTCCTACAATGAGCAGTTCTTC.

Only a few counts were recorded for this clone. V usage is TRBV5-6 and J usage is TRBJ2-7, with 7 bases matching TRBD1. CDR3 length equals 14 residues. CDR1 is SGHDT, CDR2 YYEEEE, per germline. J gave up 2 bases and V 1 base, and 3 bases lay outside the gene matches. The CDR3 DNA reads TGTGCCAGCAGCTTGACAGGGGATCCCTACGAGCAGTACTTC. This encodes CASSLTGDPYEQYF.

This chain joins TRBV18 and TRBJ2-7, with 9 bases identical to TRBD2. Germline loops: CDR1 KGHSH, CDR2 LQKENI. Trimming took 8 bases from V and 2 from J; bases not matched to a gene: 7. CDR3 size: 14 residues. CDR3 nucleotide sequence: TGTGCCAGCCGTAGCGGGGGCAGTACCTACGAGCAGTACTTC. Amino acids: CASRSGGSTYEQYF.

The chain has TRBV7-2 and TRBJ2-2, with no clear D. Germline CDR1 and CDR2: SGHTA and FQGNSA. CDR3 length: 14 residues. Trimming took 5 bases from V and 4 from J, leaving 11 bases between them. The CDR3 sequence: CASSQDRSTGELFF. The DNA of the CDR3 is TGTGCCAGCAGCCAAGACCGGAGCACCGGGGAGCTGTTTTTT.

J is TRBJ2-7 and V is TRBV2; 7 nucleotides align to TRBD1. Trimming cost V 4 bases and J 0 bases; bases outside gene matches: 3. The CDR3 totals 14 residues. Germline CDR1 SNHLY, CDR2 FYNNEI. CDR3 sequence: CASSAGTVSYEQYF. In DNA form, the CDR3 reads TGTGCCAGCAGTGCCGGGACAGTCTCCTACGAGCAGTACTTC.

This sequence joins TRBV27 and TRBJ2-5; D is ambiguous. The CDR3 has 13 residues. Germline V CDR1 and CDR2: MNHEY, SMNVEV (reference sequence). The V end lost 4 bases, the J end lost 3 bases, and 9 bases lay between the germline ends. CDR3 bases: TGTGCCAGCAGTTCCGACGGAGAAGAGACCCAGTACTTC. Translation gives CASSSDGEETQYF.

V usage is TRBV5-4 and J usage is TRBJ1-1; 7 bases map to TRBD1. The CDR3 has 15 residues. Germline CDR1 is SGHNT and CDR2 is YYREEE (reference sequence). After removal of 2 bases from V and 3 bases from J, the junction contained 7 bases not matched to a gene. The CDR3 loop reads CASSFDRVRDTEAFF. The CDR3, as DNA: TGTGCCAGCAGCTTTGACAGGGTCCGTGACACTGAAGCTTTCTTT.

CDR3 coding DNA: TGTGCCAGCTCAAAGTCGGGGGGCTCCTACAATGAGCAGTTCTTC. Translation gives CASSKSGGSYNEQFF. This chain links TRBV6-5 with TRBJ2-1; 7 nucleotides line up with TRBD2. V gave up 8 bases and J gave up 0 bases; unmatched junction bases: 7. The CDR3 contains 15 residues. CDR1 and CDR2 (germline): MNHEY, SVGAGI.

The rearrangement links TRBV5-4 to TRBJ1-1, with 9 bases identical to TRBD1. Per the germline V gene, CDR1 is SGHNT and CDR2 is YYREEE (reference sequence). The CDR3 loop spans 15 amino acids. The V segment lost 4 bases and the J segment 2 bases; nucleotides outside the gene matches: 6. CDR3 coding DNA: TGTGCCAGCAGCCAGGGACAGGGATCAAACACTGAAGCTTTCTTT. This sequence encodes CASSQGQGSNTEAFF.

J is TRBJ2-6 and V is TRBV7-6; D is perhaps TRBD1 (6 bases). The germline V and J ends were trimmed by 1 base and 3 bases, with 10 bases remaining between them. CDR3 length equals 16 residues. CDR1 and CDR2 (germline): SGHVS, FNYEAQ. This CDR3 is CASSLDRVDGANVLTF. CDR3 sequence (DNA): TGTGCCAGCAGCTTAGACAGGGTAGATGGGGCCAACGTCCTGACTTTC.

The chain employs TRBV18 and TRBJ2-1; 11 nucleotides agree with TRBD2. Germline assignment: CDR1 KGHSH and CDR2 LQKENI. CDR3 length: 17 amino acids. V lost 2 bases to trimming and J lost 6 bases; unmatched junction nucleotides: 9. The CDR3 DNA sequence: TGTGCCAGCTCACCATCCGGGCTAGCGGGGGGCCTCAATGAGCAGTTCTTC. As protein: CASSPSGLAGGLNEQFF. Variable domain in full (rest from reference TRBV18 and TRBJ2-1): NAGVMQNPRHLVRRRGQEARLRCSPMKGHSHVYWYRQLPEEGLKFMVYLQKENIIDESGMPKERFSAEFPKEGPSILRIQQVVRGDSAAYFCASSPSGLAGGLNEQFFGPGTRLTVL.

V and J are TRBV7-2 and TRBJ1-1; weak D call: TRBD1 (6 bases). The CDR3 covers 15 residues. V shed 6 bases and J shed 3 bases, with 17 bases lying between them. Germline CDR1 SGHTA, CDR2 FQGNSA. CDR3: CASSPQIQGYTEAFF. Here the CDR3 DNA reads TGTGCCAGCAGTCCTCAAATACAGGGCTACACTGAAGCTTTCTTT. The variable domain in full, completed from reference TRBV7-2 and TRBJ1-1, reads GAGVSQSPSNKVTEKGKDVELRCDPISGHTALYWYRQSLGQGLEFLIYFQGNSAPDKSGLPSDRFSAERTGGSVSTLTIQRTQQEDSAVYLCASSPQIQGYTEAFFGQGTRLTVV.

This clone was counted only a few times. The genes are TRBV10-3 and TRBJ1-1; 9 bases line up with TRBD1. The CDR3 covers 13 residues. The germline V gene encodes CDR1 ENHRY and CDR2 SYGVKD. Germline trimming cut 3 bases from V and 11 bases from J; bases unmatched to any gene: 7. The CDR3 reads CAISDPGTGSAFF. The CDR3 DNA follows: TGTGCCATCAGTGATCCCGGGACAGGGTCGGCTTTCTTT.

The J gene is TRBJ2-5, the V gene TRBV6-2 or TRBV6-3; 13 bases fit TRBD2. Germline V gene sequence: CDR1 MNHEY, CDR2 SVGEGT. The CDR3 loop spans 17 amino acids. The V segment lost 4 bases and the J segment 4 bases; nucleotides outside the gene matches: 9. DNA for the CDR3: TGTGCCAGCAGTTCCACGGGACTAGCGGGGACCCGAGAGACCCAGTACTTC. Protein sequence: CASSSTGLAGTRETQYF.

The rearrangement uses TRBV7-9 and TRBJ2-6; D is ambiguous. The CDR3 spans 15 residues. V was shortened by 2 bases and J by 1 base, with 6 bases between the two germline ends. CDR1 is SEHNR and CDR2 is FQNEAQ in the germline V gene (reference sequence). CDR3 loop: CASSLSESGANVLTF. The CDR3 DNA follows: TGTGCCAGCAGCTTATCGGAGTCTGGGGCCAACGTCCTGACTTTC. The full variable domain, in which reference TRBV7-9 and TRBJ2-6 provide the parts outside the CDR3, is DTGVSQNPRHKITKRGQNVTFRCDPISEHNRLYWYRQTLGQGPEFLTYFQNEAQLEKSRLLSDRFSAERPKGSFSTLEIQRTEQGDSAMYLCASSLSESGANVLTFGAGSRLTVL.

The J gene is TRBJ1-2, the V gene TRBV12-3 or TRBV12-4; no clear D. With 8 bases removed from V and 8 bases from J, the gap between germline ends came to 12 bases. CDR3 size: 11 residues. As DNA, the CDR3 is TGTGCCAGCGCAGGACTGGGAGGCTACACCTTC. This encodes CASAGLGGYTF.

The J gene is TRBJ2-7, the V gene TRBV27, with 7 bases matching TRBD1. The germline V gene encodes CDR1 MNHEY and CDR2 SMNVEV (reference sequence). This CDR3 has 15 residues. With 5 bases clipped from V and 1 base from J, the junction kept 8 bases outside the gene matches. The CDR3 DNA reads TGTGCCAGCAGTCCTCGGGACAGCTCTTCCTACGAGCAGTACTTC. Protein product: CASSPRDSSSYEQYF.